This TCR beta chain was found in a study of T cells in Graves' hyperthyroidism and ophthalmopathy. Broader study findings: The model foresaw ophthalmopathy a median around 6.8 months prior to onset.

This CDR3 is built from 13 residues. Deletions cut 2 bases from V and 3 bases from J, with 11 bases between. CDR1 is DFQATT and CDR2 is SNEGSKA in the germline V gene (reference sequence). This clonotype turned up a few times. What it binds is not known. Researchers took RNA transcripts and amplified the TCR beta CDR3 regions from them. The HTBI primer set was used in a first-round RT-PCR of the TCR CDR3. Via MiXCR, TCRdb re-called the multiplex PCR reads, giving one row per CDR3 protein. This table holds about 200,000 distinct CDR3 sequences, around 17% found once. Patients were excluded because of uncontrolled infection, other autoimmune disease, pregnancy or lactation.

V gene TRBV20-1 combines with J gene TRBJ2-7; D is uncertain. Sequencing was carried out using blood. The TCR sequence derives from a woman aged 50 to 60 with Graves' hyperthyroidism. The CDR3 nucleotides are TGCAGTGCTAGAAACCCCGACGGCTACGAGCAGTACTTC. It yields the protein CSARNPDGYEQYF.